This T cell receptor (beta chain) was identified in a study of T cells in Graves' hyperthyroidism and ophthalmopathy. Using RNA transcripts as the source, TCR beta CDR3 regions were amplified. With the HTBI primer set, the TCR CDR3 went through a first round of RT-PCR. TCRdb redid the calling of the multiplex PCR reads with MiXCR, one entry per CDR3 protein. This repertoire shows around 480,000 distinct CDR3 sequences, roughly 14% found once; its top ten account for around a sixth. An approximately 10 ml volume of fresh peripheral blood provided the PBMCs. The CDR3 is made up of 14 amino acids. Germline CDR1 reads LNHNV; CDR2 reads YYDKDF (reference sequence). V lost 9 bases to trimming and J lost 4 bases, with 18 bases between them.

The V gene is TRBV15, the J gene TRBJ2-5; D is perhaps TRBD1 (5 bases). This clonotype originated in a woman under 30 with Graves' hyperthyroidism. Sequencing used blood. As DNA, the CDR3 is TGTGCCACAGCTAGGGGTGGGTCGGGAGAGACCCAGTACTTC. It translates to CATARGGSGETQYF.